Listed here are 9 T cell receptor beta chains from one sample, sequenced in a study of shared clonotypes between healthy human individuals. Method: immunoSEQ multiplex PCR; TCRdb's copy keeps in-frame clones and lacks some. The repertoire consists of around 2.3 million clones, with around 95% occurring once and the leading ten covering 0.1% to 0.15%. The sequenced sample was naive CD4+ T cells sorted from blood. Regarding subset: CD45RA+ positively selected. Receptor source: a man between 18 and 35 years old in good health.

The rearrangement uses TRBV6-1 and TRBJ2-7, with D possibly matching TRBD1 (6 bases). Germline lookup yields CDR1 MNHNS and CDR2 SASEGT. CDR3 length equals 14 residues. Trimming removed 6 bases at V and 2 bases at J, with 14 bases between. The DNA of the CDR3 is TGTGCCAGCAGAACAGGGACACCACCCTACGAGCAGTACTTC. Protein sequence: CASRTGTPPYEQYF.

The chain is built from TRBV27 and TRBJ1-5; TRBD1 might be the D (6 bases). V dropped 5 bases and J dropped 2 bases, with 10 bases sitting between them. The germline V gene has CDR1 MNHEY and CDR2 SMNVEV (reference sequence). This CDR3 contains 14 residues. The CDR3 reads CASSVRQGNQPQHF. CDR3 coding DNA: TGTGCCAGCAGTGTAAGACAGGGCAATCAGCCCCAGCATTTT.

V and J are TRBV29-1 and TRBJ1-5; 8 bases are shared with TRBD1. This CDR3 region has 13 residues. From germline, CDR1 is SQVTM and CDR2 ANQGSEA. V lost 7 bases to trimming and J lost 4 bases; unmatched junction nucleotides: 6. For the CDR3, the DNA is TGCAGCGCTTCAGGGGGCGTAAATCAGCCCCAGCATTTT. Translated, it gives CSASGGVNQPQHF.

V is TRBV2 and J is TRBJ2-7; 11 bases are a match to TRBD2. The CDR3 totals 13 residues. J gave up 6 bases and V 6 bases, and 4 bases lay outside the gene matches. Germline-derived CDR1 and CDR2 are SNHLY and FYNNEI. The chain's CDR3 is CASRVLAGGEQYF. In DNA, the CDR3 is TGTGCCAGCAGAGTTCTAGCGGGGGGCGAGCAGTACTTC.

The rearrangement links TRBV30 to TRBJ2-1, with D possibly being TRBD2 (5 bases). The length of the CDR3 is 19 residues. Trimming pared 1 base from V and 2 bases from J, leaving 24 bases between. The germline gives CDR1 GTSNPN, CDR2 SVGIG (reference sequence). The CDR3 spells CAWSDGRAGRLKTYNEQFF. CDR3 DNA sequence: TGTGCCTGGAGTGATGGGCGGGCAGGACGACTCAAGACCTACAATGAGCAGTTCTTC.

CDR3 residues: CASSLVPGLSSYEQYF. The CDR3, as DNA: TGTGCCAGCAGCTTGGTACCGGGGCTGTCCTCCTACGAGCAGTACTTC. The V and J genes are TRBV5-8 and TRBJ2-7; either TRBD1 or TRBD2 may fit D (5 bases each). V was trimmed by 0 bases and J by 0 bases, leaving 13 bases between them. CDR1 and CDR2 from the germline V gene are SGHTS and YDEGEE. The CDR3 sequence is 16 residues long.

This chain joins TRBV28 and TRBJ1-1; 7 bases fit TRBD1. This CDR3 spans 13 amino acids. The junction had 4 bases not matched to a gene; V was cut back by 5 bases and J by 4 bases. Looked up from germline, CDR1 is MDHEN and CDR2 is SYDVKM. The chain's CDR3 is CASSPGQTTEAFF. CDR3 in DNA: TGTGCCAGCAGTCCGGGACAGACCACTGAAGCTTTCTTT.

The chain carries TRBV19 and TRBJ2-2; 10 bases are shared with TRBD1. The V gene end was trimmed by 9 bases and the J gene end by 5 bases; junction bases not matched to a gene: 9. CDR1 is LNHDA, CDR2 SQIVND, per germline (reference sequence). This CDR3 contains 15 residues. CDR3 nucleotide sequence: TGTGCCAGCACCGGGACAGGGGTCGGAACCGGGGAGCTGTTTTTT. Protein product: CASTGTGVGTGELFF.

This chain joins TRBV16 and TRBJ1-1; D is unclear. Germline loops: CDR1 KGHSY, CDR2 FQNENV. Trimming left V 4 bases short and J 4 bases short, with 19 bases between. The CDR3 sequence is 16 residues long. The CDR3 DNA reads as TGTGCCAGCAGCCCCTTAAACAGAATCGGTGGCACTGAAGCTTTCTTT. It encodes CASSPLNRIGGTEAFF.